This entry lists 25 T cell receptor beta chains sequenced from one sample in a study of CD8+ T cells in alopecia areata. Following extraction, RNA underwent reverse transcription to cDNA, which served as the sequencing template. Measured with immunoSEQ multiplex PCR; TCRdb has only the in-frame clones, and not every one. The data hold about 200,000 clones, with roughly two fifths observed a single time. Treatment: oral pan-JAK inhibitor, 5-10 mg twice daily. The sample here was CD4+ T cells sorted from blood, taken around week 31, from a patient treated with tofacitinib. Source of these receptors: a human donor with alopecia areata.

This rearrangement joins TRBV30 to TRBJ2-7; TRBD2 matches 10 bases. With 0 bases clipped from V and 4 bases from J, the junction kept 9 bases outside the gene matches. CDR3 length equals 16 residues. The V gene's germline CDR1 is GTSNPN and CDR2 SVGIG (reference sequence). The CDR3 DNA reads as TGTGCCTGGAGTGTAAAACTAGCGGGAATGAGGTACGAGCAGTACTTC. Its protein product is CAWSVKLAGMRYEQYF.

This rearrangement joins TRBV30 to TRBJ1-6, with 7 bases aligning to TRBD1. V lost 2 bases to trimming and J lost 10 bases; unmatched junction nucleotides: 8. CDR3 size: 14 residues. Germline-derived CDR1 and CDR2 are GTSNPN and SVGIG (reference sequence). The CDR3 DNA is TGTGCCTGGAGTCCCGGGACAGTCGGGTCACCCCTCCACTTT. The encoded protein is CAWSPGTVGSPLHF.

The chain has TRBV30 and TRBJ2-1; no definite D call. The CDR3 sequence is 13 residues long. CDR1 and CDR2 (germline): GTSNPN, SVGIG (reference sequence). Trimming shortened V by 5 bases and J by 9 bases, and 17 bases separated the two germline ends. The CDR3 DNA follows: TGTGCCTGGGTCCCCATCCCTCGGATTGAGCAGTTCTTC. Amino acids: CAWVPIPRIEQFF. Based on the CDR3 plus reference TRBV30 and TRBJ2-1, the full variable domain is SQTIHQWPATLVQPVGSPLSLECTVEGTSNPNLYWYRQAAGRGLQLLFYSVGIGQISSEVPQNLSASRPQDRQFILSSKKLLLSDSGFYLCAWVPIPRIEQFFGPGTRLTVL.

This clone was recorded a few times. The V call is TRBV19, the J call TRBJ2-7; either TRBD1 or TRBD2 may supply D (5 bases each). V was cut by 10 bases and J by 5 bases, with 21 bases left in between. The V gene's germline CDR1 is LNHDA and CDR2 SQIVND (reference sequence). The CDR3 sequence is 14 residues long. CDR3 sequence (DNA): TGTGCCAACCTTACACCGGGACCTACCGACGAGCAGTACTTC. Its protein product is CANLTPGPTDEQYF.

This clone was observed a few times. The rearrangement uses TRBV5-6 and TRBJ2-1, with 8 bases that match TRBD2. The junction had 10 bases not matched to a gene; V was cut back by 4 bases and J by 7 bases. This CDR3 region has 15 residues. CDR1 and CDR2 (germline): SGHDT, YYEEEE. In nucleotides, the CDR3 is TGTGCCAGCAGCCCCATGGAGCGGGAGTGGAATGAGCAGTTCTTC. Protein product: CASSPMEREWNEQFF.

The chain recombines TRBV30 with TRBJ1-2, with D perhaps TRBD1 (6 bases). V lost 0 bases and J lost 2, with 13 bases in between. The CDR3 is made up of 15 amino acids. CDR1 and CDR2 from the germline V gene are GTSNPN and SVGIG (reference sequence). CDR3 residues: CAWSVGGPWNYGYTF. DNA for the CDR3: TGTGCCTGGAGTGTAGGGGGGCCTTGGAACTATGGCTACACCTTC.

This chain links TRBV7-9 with TRBJ2-3; D not resolved. Germline values: CDR1 SEHNR, CDR2 FQNEAQ (reference sequence). Deletions cut 1 base from V and 2 bases from J, with 4 bases between. The CDR3 runs 13 residues. CDR3 residues: CASSLGTTDTQYF. CDR3 sequence (DNA): TGTGCCAGCAGCTTAGGGACCACAGATACGCAGTATTTT.

The chain has TRBV19 and TRBJ1-2, with 9 bases fitting TRBD1. CDR3 length equals 16 residues. Germline CDR1 is LNHDA and CDR2 is SQIVND (reference sequence). The trim removed 10 bases at V and 1 base at J, leaving 13 bases unmatched. The chain's CDR3 is CATTTGTGNNNYGYTF. The DNA for the CDR3 is TGTGCCACCACGACCGGGACAGGGAACAATAACTATGGCTACACCTTC.

On this clone: Additional DNA sequences in this sample encode the identical CDR3. The gene calls are TRBV29-1 and TRBJ1-1; D not certain. Trimming removed 7 bases from V and 1 base from J, with 7 bases in between. The CDR3 is made up of 11 amino acids. CDR1 and CDR2 from the germline V gene are SQVTM and ANQGSEA. The CDR3, as DNA: TGCAGCGGGCTACAGAACACTGAAGCTTTCTTT. Its translation is CSGLQNTEAFF.

This clone was picked up many times. The chain is built from TRBV6-1 and TRBJ1-4; 7 nucleotides line up with TRBD1. CDR1 and CDR2 from the germline V gene are MNHNS and SASEGT. V dropped 6 bases and J dropped 4; count of bases not matched to a gene: 8. There are 15 residues in the CDR3. DNA for the CDR3: TGTGCCAGCAGCTATGGACAGGCTGGTAATGAAAAACTGTTTTTT. Residues: CASSYGQAGNEKLFF.

V and J are TRBV29-1 and TRBJ2-1; TRBD2 matches at 11 bases. V lost 2 bases and J lost 3; bases outside the gene matches: 6. Germline-derived CDR1 and CDR2 are SQVTM and ANQGSEA. CDR3 length equals 16 residues. CDR3 nucleotides: TGCAGCGTTGAAAATTTTCTAGCGGGGGGCTACAATGAGCAGTTCTTC. Its protein product is CSVENFLAGGYNEQFF.

The chain is built from TRBV7-3 and TRBJ2-3; 9 bases match TRBD2. CDR3 length equals 14 residues. The V gene end was trimmed by 3 bases and the J gene end by 7 bases; junction bases not matched to a gene: 5. Per the germline V gene, CDR1 is SGHTA and CDR2 is FQGTGA. The CDR3 DNA sequence: TGTGCCAGCAGCTTCAGCGGGAGGAGGTATACGCAGTATTTT. Encoded protein: CASSFSGRRYTQYF.

The V call is TRBV30, the J call TRBJ2-3; TRBD2 might be the D (5 bases). The germline V gene encodes CDR1 GTSNPN and CDR2 SVGIG (reference sequence). The CDR3 sequence is 12 residues long. The V and J ends lost 4 bases and 5 bases respectively, with 10 bases between them. The CDR3 loop reads CAWTSSGDTQYF. CDR3 in DNA: TGTGCCTGGACTAGCAGCGGAGATACGCAGTATTTT.

The chain has TRBV7-9 and TRBJ2-7, with D tentatively TRBD1 or TRBD2 (5 bases each). The CDR3 contains 17 residues. Trimming shortened V by 5 bases and J by 3 bases, and 23 bases separated the two germline ends. Per the germline V gene, CDR1 is SEHNR and CDR2 is FQNEAQ (reference sequence). This chain's CDR3 is CASSRLRGMAKFYEQYF. In nucleotides, the CDR3 is TGTGCCAGCAGCCGACTCCGGGGCATGGCCAAGTTCTACGAGCAGTACTTC.

This clone turned up a few times. This chain uses TRBV5-4 with TRBJ2-1; TRBD2 might be the D (6 bases). The germline V and J ends were trimmed by 4 bases and 4 bases, with 9 bases remaining between them. The germline gives CDR1 SGHNT, CDR2 YYREEE (reference sequence). This CDR3 is 13 amino acids long. CDR3 sequence: CASSPGGYNEQFF. The CDR3 nucleotides read TGTGCCAGCAGCCCCGGGGGTTACAATGAGCAGTTCTTC. The full variable domain, its missing parts supplied by reference TRBV5-4 and TRBJ2-1, is ETGVTQSPTHLIKTRGQQVTLRCSSQSGHNTVSWYQQALGQGPQFIFQYYREEENGRGNFPPRFSGLQFPNYSSELNVNALELDDSALYLCASSPGGYNEQFFGPGTRLTVL.

This clone has just a few counts. The chain recombines TRBV18 with TRBJ2-7; 10 bases map to TRBD1. Trimming cost V 6 bases and J 7 bases; bases outside gene matches: 6. The CDR3 consists of 13 residues. CDR1 is KGHSH and CDR2 is LQKENI in the germline V gene. CDR3 DNA sequence: TGTGCCAGCTCGCGGGGACAGGGGAAAGAGCAGTACTTC. Its translation is CASSRGQGKEQYF.

The V gene is TRBV7-9, the J gene TRBJ1-6; D is undetermined. With 5 bases removed from V and 10 bases from J, the gap between germline ends came to 12 bases. CDR1 is SEHNR and CDR2 is FQNEAQ in the germline V gene (reference sequence). The CDR3 consists of 13 residues. DNA of the CDR3: TGTGCCAGCAGCGCCATGTTGGACTCACCCCTCCACTTT. Amino acids: CASSAMLDSPLHF.

V gene TRBV4-1 combines with J gene TRBJ2-5, with D possibly matching TRBD1 (6 bases). The germline CDR1 and CDR2 sequences are MGHRA and YSYEKL. Trimming cost V 4 bases and J 3 bases, with 21 bases left between them. The CDR3 runs to 17 residues. The CDR3 protein is CASSRGRWTADEETQYF. The CDR3, as DNA: TGCGCCAGCAGCCGAGGGAGATGGACAGCGGATGAAGAGACCCAGTACTTC.

The CDR3 sequence is CASSGGRPRGYTF. The CDR3 DNA sequence: TGTGCCAGCAGTGGGGGCAGGCCAAGAGGCTACACCTTC. The chain joins TRBV2 to TRBJ1-2; perhaps TRBD1 as D (5 bases). Germline-derived CDR1 and CDR2 are SNHLY and FYNNEI. This CDR3 comprises 13 residues. V was shortened by 4 bases and J by 8 bases, with 14 bases between the two germline ends.

V gene TRBV2 combines with J gene TRBJ2-1; perhaps D is TRBD1 or TRBD2 (6 bases each). CDR3 length equals 12 residues. V was cut by 7 bases and J by 9 bases, with 13 bases left in between. Germline CDR1 and CDR2: SNHLY and FYNNEI. CDR3 in DNA: TGTGCCAGCACCCAACAGGGAGGTGAGCAGTTCTTC. Its translation: CASTQQGGEQFF.

This sequence joins TRBV5-1 and TRBJ2-3, with D unclear. This CDR3 region has 11 residues. Trimming left V 6 bases short and J 2 bases short, with 4 bases between. Per germline, CDR1 SGHRS and CDR2 YFSETQ. The CDR3 DNA reads as TGCGCCAGCACATACACAGATACGCAGTATTTT. As protein: CASTYTDTQYF.

The chain uses TRBV9 and TRBJ1-2, with 8 bases aligning to TRBD1. Germline CDR1 is SGDLS and CDR2 is YYNGEE. Trimming cost V 4 bases and J 2 bases; bases outside gene matches: 4. The CDR3 contains 14 residues. The CDR3 region is CASSPGGRNYGYTF. CDR3 nucleotide sequence: TGTGCCAGCAGCCCAGGGGGCAGGAACTATGGCTACACCTTC.

The J gene is TRBJ2-7, the V gene TRBV2; D might be TRBD2 (5 bases). Germline V gives CDR1 SNHLY, CDR2 FYNNEI. The CDR3 totals 17 residues. Between the trimmed V and J ends, which lost 1 base and 6 bases, there was a span of 22 bases. CDR3 DNA: TGTGCCAGCAGTGAAGTTCTCTTAGCGACTCTCCCTTCCGAGCAGTACTTC. Encoded protein: CASSEVLLATLPSEQYF.

The chain recombines TRBV5-1 with TRBJ2-7; D possibly corresponds to TRBD1 (5 bases). Germline values: CDR1 SGHRS, CDR2 YFSETQ. CDR3 length equals 15 residues. Between the trimmed V and J ends, which lost 4 bases and 1 base, there was a span of 15 bases. The CDR3 sequence: CASSKIDRLSYEQYF. The CDR3 DNA is TGCGCCAGCAGCAAGATTGACAGATTATCCTACGAGCAGTACTTC. Looking up the rest from reference TRBV5-1 and TRBJ2-7 gives the full variable domain: KAGVTQTPRYLIKTRGQQVTLSCSPISGHRSVSWYQQTPGQGLQFLFEYFSETQRNKGNFPGRFSGRQFSNSRSEMNVSTLELGDSALYLCASSKIDRLSYEQYFGPGTRLTVT.

This clone was detected a few times. The chain carries TRBV11-2 and TRBJ2-5; 9 bases align to TRBD2. With V trimmed by 5 bases and J by 3 bases, 13 bases remained unmatched. CDR1 and CDR2 from the germline V gene are SGHAT and FQNNGV. The CDR3 contains 17 residues. The CDR3 region has the DNA TGTGCCAGCAGCCTCGGCGGCACTAGCGGGTCGAAAGAGACCCAGTACTTC. Translation gives CASSLGGTSGSKETQYF.